Listed here are 9 T cell receptor beta chains from one sample, sequenced in a study of somatic mutations in cytotoxic T cells in rheumatoid arthritis. The table came from immunoSEQ multiplex PCR; TCRdb's copy has only in-frame clones and leaves some out. Here the sample spans 20,000 to 25,000 clones, roughly 86% being singletons. The sequencing sample was made of CD8+ T cells sorted from blood. These receptors were taken from a woman between 45 and 60 years old in good health.

The V call is TRBV5-1, the J call TRBJ1-2; 9 bases are shared with TRBD1. CDR3 length equals 12 residues. From germline, CDR1 is SGHRS and CDR2 YFSETQ. V shed 6 bases and J 8 bases; nucleotides not matched to a gene: 5. Here the CDR3 reads CASTGDRVGYTF. The CDR3 DNA sequence: TGCGCCAGCACCGGGGACAGGGTAGGCTACACCTTC.

The V and J genes are TRBV7-9 and TRBJ2-3; D is uncertain. V lost 2 bases and J 5 bases, leaving 5 bases between the germline ends. The germline gives CDR1 SEHNR, CDR2 FQNEAQ (reference sequence). This CDR3 has 12 residues. Written as DNA, the CDR3 is TGTGCCAGCAGCTTATCGCGAGATACGCAGTATTTT. Protein: CASSLSRDTQYF.

This clone was found once. This rearrangement joins TRBV4-3 to TRBJ2-6; TRBD1 is a possible D gene (5 bases). Germline lookup yields CDR1 LGHNA and CDR2 YSLEER. V was shortened by 0 bases and J by 2 bases, with 14 bases between the two germline ends. There are 18 residues in the CDR3. CDR3 nucleotide sequence: TGCGCCAGCAGCCAAGAGCTACCGCAGGACACTGGGGCCAACGTCCTGACTTTC. This encodes CASSQELPQDTGANVLTF.

The DNA of the CDR3 is TGTGCCAGCAGCGTAGGTGTTGGGACTGAAGCTTTCTTT. This encodes CASSVGVGTEAFF. The gene calls are TRBV9 and TRBJ1-1, with D unresolved. CDR1 SGDLS and CDR2 YYNGEE come from the germline V gene. Trimming removed 0 bases from V and 5 bases from J, with 8 bases in between. The CDR3 runs 13 residues.

This clone was detected once. The CDR3 region is CASSLAQGGPEAFF. The CDR3 nucleotides read TGTGCCAGCAGCTTAGCCCAGGGAGGCCCTGAAGCTTTCTTT. The rearrangement links TRBV7-2 to TRBJ1-1; a weak D match, TRBD1 (5 bases). The CDR3 extends over 14 amino acids. Germline lookup yields CDR1 SGHTA and CDR2 FQGNSA. V was trimmed by 0 bases and J by 6 bases, leaving 11 bases between them.

This clone has a handful of counts. V and J are TRBV29-1 and TRBJ1-1, with no clear D. The CDR3 is 11 residues long. V was shortened by 1 base and J by 0 bases, with 0 bases between the two germline ends. The germline CDR1 and CDR2 sequences are SQVTM and ANQGSEA. This CDR3 is CSVEVNTEAFF. As DNA, the CDR3 is TGCAGCGTTGAAGTGAACACTGAAGCTTTCTTT.

The V and J genes are TRBV4-2 and TRBJ2-3, with 10 bases identical to TRBD2. The V and J ends lost 0 bases and 6 bases, in that order; junction bases with no gene match: 6. The CDR3 runs 16 residues. Germline CDR1 is LGHNA and CDR2 is YNFKEQ. The CDR3 DNA reads TGTGCCAGCAGCCAAGATATGCCTAGCGGGGGTGATACGCAGTATTTT. Its protein product is CASSQDMPSGGDTQYF.

This clone was detected once. J is TRBJ1-1 and V is TRBV6-6, with D maybe TRBD1 (5 bases). The CDR3 consists of 12 residues. In germline, CDR1 is MNHNY, CDR2 SVGAGI (reference sequence). Here the CDR3 reads CAVLGAGNEAFF. The CDR3, as DNA: TGTGCAGTACTCGGGGCAGGCAATGAAGCTTTCTTT.

The count of this clone is one. The J gene is TRBJ1-2, the V gene TRBV25-1; D might be TRBD1 (5 bases). This CDR3 has 13 amino acids. Deletions cut 5 bases from V and 4 bases from J, with 11 bases between. Germline V lookup: CDR1 MGHDK, CDR2 SYGVNS. CDR3 sequence reads: CASSSPGLYGYTF. For the CDR3, the DNA is TGTGCCAGCAGTTCCCCGGGGCTCTATGGCTACACCTTC.